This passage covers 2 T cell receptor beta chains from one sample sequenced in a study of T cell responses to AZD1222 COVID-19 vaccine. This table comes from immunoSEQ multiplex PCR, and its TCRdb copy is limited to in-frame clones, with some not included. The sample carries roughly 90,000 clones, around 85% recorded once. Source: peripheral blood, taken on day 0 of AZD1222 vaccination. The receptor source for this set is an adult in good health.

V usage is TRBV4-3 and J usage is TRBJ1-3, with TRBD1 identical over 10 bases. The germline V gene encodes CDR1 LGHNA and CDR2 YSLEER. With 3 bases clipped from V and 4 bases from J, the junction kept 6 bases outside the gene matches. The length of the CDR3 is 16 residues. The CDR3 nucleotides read TGCGCCAGCAGCCAGTACGGGACAGGGGCCGGAAACACCATATATTTT. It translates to CASSQYGTGAGNTIYF.

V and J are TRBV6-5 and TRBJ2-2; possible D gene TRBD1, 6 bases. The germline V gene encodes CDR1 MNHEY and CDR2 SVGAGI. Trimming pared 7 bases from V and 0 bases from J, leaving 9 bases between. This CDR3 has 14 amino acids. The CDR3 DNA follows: TGTGCCAGCAAGGGGGAGCCGAACACCGGGGAGCTGTTTTTT. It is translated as CASKGEPNTGELFF.